The 22 T cell receptor beta chains reported below all come from one sample, sequenced in a study of T cell repertoires in ileal Crohn's disease. The protocol was immunoSEQ multiplex PCR, while the TCRdb copy is restricted to in-frame clones and leaves out a portion. The top ten hold 4% to 5% of the sample, which has approximately 15,000 clones, about 80% seen once. Sequenced sample: ileal tissue. All receptors come from an adult with Crohn's disease.

The chain uses TRBV9 and TRBJ1-6, with a possible D match to TRBD1 (5 bases). The V and J ends lost 0 bases and 7 bases respectively, with 8 bases between them. The CDR3 has 14 residues. In germline, CDR1 is SGDLS, CDR2 YYNGEE. CDR3 amino acids: CASSVAQANSPLHF. The CDR3 DNA reads as TGTGCCAGCAGCGTAGCACAGGCAAATTCACCCCTCCACTTT.

The chain combines TRBV5-1 with TRBJ1-1; D is possibly TRBD1 (5 bases). The V and J ends lost 3 bases and 7 bases respectively, with 10 bases between them. The CDR3 loop spans 12 amino acids. Germline V gene sequence: CDR1 SGHRS, CDR2 YFSETQ. The CDR3 DNA is TGCGCCAGCAGCTCGGGACTCAATGAAGCTTTCTTT. Protein product: CASSSGLNEAFF.

V usage is TRBV11-3 and J usage is TRBJ1-1; 9 bases line up with TRBD1. CDR3 length equals 17 residues. Germline CDR1 reads SGHNT; CDR2 reads YENEEA. V was pared by 5 bases and J by 1 base, with 11 bases of the junction left unmatched. CDR3 region: CASSPGTGKAANTEAFF. Here the CDR3 DNA reads TGTGCCAGCAGCCCCGGGACAGGGAAGGCGGCGAACACTGAAGCTTTCTTT.

J is TRBJ2-2 and V is TRBV5-4, with 11 bases identical to TRBD2. This CDR3 comprises 16 residues. Germline V gives CDR1 SGHNT, CDR2 YYREEE (reference sequence). The trim removed 4 bases at V and 1 base at J, leaving 3 bases unmatched. The CDR3 loop reads CASSQGLAVNTGELFF. CDR3 sequence (DNA): TGTGCCAGCAGCCAGGGACTAGCGGTGAACACCGGGGAGCTGTTTTTT.

The chain uses TRBV6-1 and TRBJ1-2; 10 bases agree with TRBD1. Germline V gene sequence: CDR1 MNHNS, CDR2 SASEGT. This CDR3 region has 16 residues. V trimming: 4 bases; J trimming: 6 bases; junction bases outside the gene matches: 11. The CDR3 reads CASSGRQGAIFNGYTF. DNA for the CDR3: TGTGCCAGCAGTGGCAGACAGGGGGCAATTTTCAATGGCTACACCTTC.

CDR3 nucleotides: TGTGCCAGCAGCTTATCGGGACAGGGTCGTCAACCTTCCTCTGGAAACACCATATATTTT. Translated, it gives CASSLSGQGRQPSSGNTIYF. The chain joins TRBV7-8 to TRBJ1-3; 9 bases align to TRBD1. This CDR3 has 20 amino acids. Trimming removed 2 bases from V and 0 bases from J; junction bases left unmatched: 14. CDR1 is SGHVS and CDR2 is FQNEAQ in the germline V gene.

The genes are TRBV19 and TRBJ2-4, with D maybe TRBD2 (7 bases). Trimming took off 3 bases at V and 5 bases at J, with 14 bases between the two ends. Germline values: CDR1 LNHDA, CDR2 SQIVND (reference sequence). This CDR3 has 15 amino acids. The CDR3 is CASSIVGGLENIQYF. DNA of the CDR3: TGTGCCAGTAGTATCGTGGGGGGGCTCGAAAACATTCAGTACTTC.

The chain couples TRBV9 to TRBJ2-1; D unresolved. This CDR3 has 15 amino acids. Germline CDR1 is SGDLS and CDR2 is YYNGEE. The V end was cut by 3 bases, the J end by 0 bases, with 10 bases between. The CDR3 spells CASSDGHSSYNEQFF. The CDR3 DNA reads TGTGCCAGCAGCGATGGCCACAGCTCCTACAATGAGCAGTTCTTC.

The chain recombines TRBV25-1 with TRBJ2-1, with TRBD2 matching 10 bases. The CDR3 length is 14 residues. V lost 3 bases, J lost 8 bases, and 4 bases stayed unmatched. Germline CDR1 and CDR2: MGHDK and SYGVNS. CDR3 in DNA: TGTGCCAGCAGTGACCCTAGCGGGGGAGATGAGCAGTTCTTC. Its translation: CASSDPSGGDEQFF. Together with reference TRBV25-1 and TRBJ2-1, the CDR3 gives the full variable domain: EADIYQTPRYLVIGTGKKITLECSQTMGHDKMYWYQQDPGMELHLIHYSYGVNSTEKGDLSSESTVSRIRTEHFPLTLESARPSHTSQYLCASSDPSGGDEQFFGPGTRLTVL.

This sequence joins TRBV29-1 and TRBJ1-2, with D possibly matching TRBD1 (5 bases). The germline CDR1 and CDR2 sequences are SQVTM and ANQGSEA. The CDR3 consists of 14 residues. V was trimmed by 5 bases and J by 3 bases, leaving 16 bases between them. The CDR3 sequence is CSVPGSGPHYGYTF. In nucleotides, the CDR3 is TGCAGCGTTCCAGGGTCAGGGCCCCACTATGGCTACACCTTC.

The chain is built from TRBV18 and TRBJ2-3, with D perhaps matching TRBD1 (6 bases). The V gene lost 2 bases and the J gene lost 3 bases, with 9 bases spanning the gap. The CDR3 is 14 amino acids. Per the germline V gene, CDR1 is KGHSH and CDR2 is LQKENI. CDR3 region: CASSPFQGTDTQYF. CDR3 bases: TGTGCCAGCTCACCATTCCAGGGGACAGATACGCAGTATTTT.

The chain joins TRBV7-8 to TRBJ2-1; the D gene is possibly TRBD1 (6 bases). V lost 1 base and J lost 4, with 11 bases in between. Germline CDR1 is SGHVS and CDR2 is FQNEAQ. The CDR3 is 15 amino acids. The CDR3 region has the DNA TGTGCCAGCAGCTTAGGCGGACAGACTTACAATGAGCAGTTCTTC. It codes for CASSLGGQTYNEQFF.

The chain has TRBV6-4 and TRBJ2-7; 8 bases map to TRBD2. This CDR3 has 14 amino acids. Germline V gene data show CDR1 as MRHNA and CDR2 as SNTAGT. Here the CDR3 DNA reads TGTGCCAGCAGTGACTCCTTACCGGGACTAGTGGAGGCAGTC. Encoded protein: CASSDSLPGLVEAV.

About this clone: One end of the junction fails to match germline, which may point to a read error. The chain uses TRBV4-1 and TRBJ2-7; D might be TRBD1 (5 bases). This CDR3 spans 13 amino acids. CDR1 is MGHRA and CDR2 is YSYEKL in the germline V gene. The CDR3 is CASSQQTDYEQYF. The CDR3 DNA is TGTGCCAGCAGCCAACAGACAGACTACGAGCAGTACTTC.

V usage is TRBV2 and J usage is TRBJ1-1, with D possibly TRBD1 on 5 matching bases. The CDR3 has 11 amino acids. Trimming removed 9 bases from V and 4 bases from J, with 9 bases in between. CDR1 SNHLY and CDR2 FYNNEI come from the germline V gene. The CDR3 is CASGGSTEAFF. The CDR3 bases are TGTGCCAGTGGGGGGAGCACTGAAGCTTTCTTT.

The rearrangement links TRBV6-1 to TRBJ1-2, with 7 bases identical to TRBD1. Germline CDR1 reads MNHNS; CDR2 reads SASEGT. The CDR3 extends over 14 amino acids. V was pared by 6 bases and J by 3 bases, with 7 bases of the junction left unmatched. CDR3 region: CASRDTGAYYGYTF. CDR3 DNA sequence: TGTGCCAGCAGAGACACAGGGGCGTACTATGGCTACACCTTC.

J is TRBJ2-3 and V is TRBV27; 8 bases line up with TRBD1. The V gene's germline CDR1 is MNHEY and CDR2 SMNVEV (reference sequence). There are 16 residues in the CDR3. V lost 1 base, J lost 1 base, and 4 bases stayed unmatched. Here the CDR3 DNA reads TGTGCCAGCAGTTTATTGGCACAGGGGGGCACAGATACGCAGTATTTT. Its translation: CASSLLAQGGTDTQYF.

V is TRBV5-4 and J is TRBJ1-2; 7 nucleotides line up with TRBD1. From germline, CDR1 is SGHNT and CDR2 YYREEE (reference sequence). CDR3 length: 14 amino acids. V was clipped by 7 bases and J by 3 bases; unmatched bases: 9. The CDR3 bases are TGTGCCAGCTCCTCCGGGACAGACTACTATGGCTACACCTTC. Amino acids: CASSSGTDYYGYTF. Full variable domain (missing parts from reference TRBV5-4 and TRBJ1-2): ETGVTQSPTHLIKTRGQQVTLRCSSQSGHNTVSWYQQALGQGPQFIFQYYREEENGRGNFPPRFSGLQFPNYSSELNVNALELDDSALYLCASSSGTDYYGYTFGSGTRLTVV.

A few counts support this clone. The chain uses TRBV6-1 and TRBJ1-4, with D possibly matching TRBD1 (6 bases). Germline CDR1 is MNHNS and CDR2 is SASEGT. The V end was cut by 4 bases, the J end by 0 bases, with 6 bases between. The CDR3 length is 14 residues. CDR3 bases: TGTGCCAGCAGTGGACAGGCAACTAATGAAAAACTGTTTTTT. Translated, it gives CASSGQATNEKLFF.

The sample holds a few counts of this clone. This chain joins TRBV28 and TRBJ2-5; TRBD1 matches 10 bases. This CDR3 contains 14 residues. Germline CDR1 is MDHEN and CDR2 is SYDVKM. Trimming at V came to 8 bases and at J to 4 bases, leaving 7 bases not matched to a gene. The CDR3 here is CASSGQGIGETQYF. For the CDR3, the DNA is TGTGCCAGCTCGGGACAGGGGATAGGAGAGACCCAGTACTTC.

This clone was found once. V usage is TRBV6-5 and J usage is TRBJ2-1; 7 positions agree with TRBD1. There are 15 residues in the CDR3. Germline V gives CDR1 MNHEY, CDR2 SVGAGI. V gave up 5 bases and J gave up 6 bases; unmatched junction bases: 10. The CDR3 protein is CASSGGQGVANEQFF. DNA of the CDR3: TGTGCCAGCAGTGGGGGCCAGGGGGTAGCCAATGAGCAGTTCTTC.

This clone was seen only once. The chain uses TRBV12-5 and TRBJ2-7, with 8 bases matching TRBD2. V shed 6 bases and J 0 bases; nucleotides not matched to a gene: 10. The germline V gene encodes CDR1 LGHNT and CDR2 FRNRAP. The CDR3 contains 16 residues. The CDR3 DNA is TGTGCTAGTGGCCGGGGGGGGGAACCCAGCTCCTACGAGCAGTACGTC. Its translation: CASGRGGEPSSYEQYV.